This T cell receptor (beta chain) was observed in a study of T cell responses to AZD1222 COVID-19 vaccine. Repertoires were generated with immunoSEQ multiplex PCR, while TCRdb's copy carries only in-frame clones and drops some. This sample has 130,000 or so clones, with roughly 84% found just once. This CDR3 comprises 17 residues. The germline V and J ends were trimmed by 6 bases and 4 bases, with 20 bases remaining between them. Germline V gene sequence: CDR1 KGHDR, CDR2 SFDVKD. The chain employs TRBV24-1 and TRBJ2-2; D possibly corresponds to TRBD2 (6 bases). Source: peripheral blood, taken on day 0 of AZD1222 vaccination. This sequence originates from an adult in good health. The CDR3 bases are TGTGCCACCAGTCCATCCGGACGGGAGCGCGTCACCGGGGAGCTGTTTTTT. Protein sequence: CATSPSGRERVTGELFF.